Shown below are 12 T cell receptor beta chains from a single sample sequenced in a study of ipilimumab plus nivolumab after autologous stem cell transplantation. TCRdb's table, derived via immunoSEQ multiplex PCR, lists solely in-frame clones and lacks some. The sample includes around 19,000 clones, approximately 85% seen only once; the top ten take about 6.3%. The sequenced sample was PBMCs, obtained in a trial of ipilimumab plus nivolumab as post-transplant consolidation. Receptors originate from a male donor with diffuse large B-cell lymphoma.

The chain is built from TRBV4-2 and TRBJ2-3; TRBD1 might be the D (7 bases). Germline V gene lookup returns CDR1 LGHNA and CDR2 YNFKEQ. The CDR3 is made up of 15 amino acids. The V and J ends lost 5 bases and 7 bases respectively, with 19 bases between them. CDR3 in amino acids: CASSEGAGTQYTQYF. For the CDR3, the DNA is TGTGCCAGCAGCGAGGGGGCGGGGACCCAATATACGCAGTATTTT.

In DNA, the CDR3 is TGTGCCAGCAGAGAGACAGGGGCTCTCGAAAAACTGTTTTTT. The encoded protein is CASRETGALEKLFF. This chain joins TRBV6-1 and TRBJ1-4; 8 bases are a match to TRBD1. The V and J ends lost 6 bases and 8 bases, in that order; junction bases with no gene match: 8. In germline, CDR1 is MNHNS, CDR2 SASEGT. The CDR3 covers 14 residues.

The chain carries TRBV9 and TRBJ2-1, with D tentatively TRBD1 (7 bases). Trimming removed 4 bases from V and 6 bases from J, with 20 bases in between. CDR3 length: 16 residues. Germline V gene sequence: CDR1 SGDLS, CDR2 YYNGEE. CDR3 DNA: TGTGCCAGCAGCCTCCAAGGAGGGGGCTCAATCAATGAGCAGTTCTTC. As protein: CASSLQGGGSINEQFF.

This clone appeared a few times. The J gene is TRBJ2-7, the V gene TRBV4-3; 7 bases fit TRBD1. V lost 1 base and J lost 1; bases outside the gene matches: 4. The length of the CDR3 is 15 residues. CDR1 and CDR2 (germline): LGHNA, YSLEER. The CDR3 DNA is TGCGCCAGCAGCCAAGTACAGGGGCCTTCCTACGAGCAGTACTTC. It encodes CASSQVQGPSYEQYF.

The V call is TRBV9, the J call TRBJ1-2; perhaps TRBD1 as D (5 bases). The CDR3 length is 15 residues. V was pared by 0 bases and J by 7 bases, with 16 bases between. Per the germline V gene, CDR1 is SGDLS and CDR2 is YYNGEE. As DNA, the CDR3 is TGTGCCAGCAGCGTAGATGGGGGATTAAGAGGTGGCTACACCTTC. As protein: CASSVDGGLRGGYTF.

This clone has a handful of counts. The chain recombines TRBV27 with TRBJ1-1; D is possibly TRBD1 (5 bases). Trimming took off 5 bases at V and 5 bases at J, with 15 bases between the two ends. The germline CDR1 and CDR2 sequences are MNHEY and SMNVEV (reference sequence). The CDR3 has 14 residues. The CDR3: CASSPSGGATEAFF. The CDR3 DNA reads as TGTGCCAGCAGTCCATCGGGTGGGGCGACTGAAGCTTTCTTT.

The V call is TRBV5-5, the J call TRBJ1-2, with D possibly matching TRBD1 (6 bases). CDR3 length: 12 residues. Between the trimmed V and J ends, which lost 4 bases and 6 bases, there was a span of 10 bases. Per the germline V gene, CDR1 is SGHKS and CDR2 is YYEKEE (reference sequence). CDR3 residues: CASSPDRDGYTF. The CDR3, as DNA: TGTGCCAGCAGCCCGGACAGAGATGGCTACACCTTC.

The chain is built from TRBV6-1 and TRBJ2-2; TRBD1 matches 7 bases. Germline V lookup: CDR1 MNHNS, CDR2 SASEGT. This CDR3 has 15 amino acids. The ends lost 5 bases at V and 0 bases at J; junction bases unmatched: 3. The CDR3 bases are TGTGCCAGCAGTCCCGGGACAGCGAACACCGGGGAGCTGTTTTTT. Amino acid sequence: CASSPGTANTGELFF.

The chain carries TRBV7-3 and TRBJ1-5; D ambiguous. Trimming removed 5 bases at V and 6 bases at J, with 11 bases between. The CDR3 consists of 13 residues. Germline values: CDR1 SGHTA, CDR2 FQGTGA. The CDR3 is CASSRDPSQPQHF. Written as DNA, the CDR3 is TGTGCCAGCAGCCGAGATCCGAGTCAGCCCCAGCATTTT.

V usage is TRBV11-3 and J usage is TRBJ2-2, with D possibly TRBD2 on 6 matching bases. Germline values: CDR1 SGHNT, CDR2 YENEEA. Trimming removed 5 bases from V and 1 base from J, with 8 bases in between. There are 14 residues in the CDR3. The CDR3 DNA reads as TGTGCCAGCAGCCAGGGACTGAACACCGGGGAGCTGTTTTTT. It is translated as CASSQGLNTGELFF.

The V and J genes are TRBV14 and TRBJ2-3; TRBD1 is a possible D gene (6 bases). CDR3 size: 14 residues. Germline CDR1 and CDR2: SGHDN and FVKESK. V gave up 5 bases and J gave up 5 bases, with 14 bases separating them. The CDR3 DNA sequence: TGTGCCAGCAGCGACAAACAGGGTCGAGATACGCAGTATTTT. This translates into CASSDKQGRDTQYF.

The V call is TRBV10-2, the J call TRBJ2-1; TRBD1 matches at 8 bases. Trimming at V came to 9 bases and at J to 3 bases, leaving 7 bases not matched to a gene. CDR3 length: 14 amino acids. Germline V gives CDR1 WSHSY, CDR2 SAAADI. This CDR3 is CASTRTGNYNEQFF. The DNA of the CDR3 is TGCGCCAGTACCCGGACAGGGAACTACAATGAGCAGTTCTTC.